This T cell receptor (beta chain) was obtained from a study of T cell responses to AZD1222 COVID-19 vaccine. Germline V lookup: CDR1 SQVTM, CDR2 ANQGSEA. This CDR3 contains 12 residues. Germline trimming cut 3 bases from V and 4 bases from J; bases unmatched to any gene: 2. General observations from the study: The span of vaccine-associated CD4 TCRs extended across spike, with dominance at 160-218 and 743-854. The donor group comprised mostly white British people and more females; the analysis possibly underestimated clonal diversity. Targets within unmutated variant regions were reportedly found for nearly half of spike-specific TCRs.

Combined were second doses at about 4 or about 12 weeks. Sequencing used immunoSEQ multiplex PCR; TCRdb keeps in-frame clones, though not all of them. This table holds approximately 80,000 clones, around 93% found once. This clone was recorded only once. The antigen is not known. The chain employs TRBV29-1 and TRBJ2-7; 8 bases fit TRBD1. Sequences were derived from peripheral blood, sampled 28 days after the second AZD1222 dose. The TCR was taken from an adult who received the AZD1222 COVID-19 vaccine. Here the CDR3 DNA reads TGCAGCGTTGAGGACAGGGCGTACGAGCAGTACTTC. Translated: CSVEDRAYEQYF.